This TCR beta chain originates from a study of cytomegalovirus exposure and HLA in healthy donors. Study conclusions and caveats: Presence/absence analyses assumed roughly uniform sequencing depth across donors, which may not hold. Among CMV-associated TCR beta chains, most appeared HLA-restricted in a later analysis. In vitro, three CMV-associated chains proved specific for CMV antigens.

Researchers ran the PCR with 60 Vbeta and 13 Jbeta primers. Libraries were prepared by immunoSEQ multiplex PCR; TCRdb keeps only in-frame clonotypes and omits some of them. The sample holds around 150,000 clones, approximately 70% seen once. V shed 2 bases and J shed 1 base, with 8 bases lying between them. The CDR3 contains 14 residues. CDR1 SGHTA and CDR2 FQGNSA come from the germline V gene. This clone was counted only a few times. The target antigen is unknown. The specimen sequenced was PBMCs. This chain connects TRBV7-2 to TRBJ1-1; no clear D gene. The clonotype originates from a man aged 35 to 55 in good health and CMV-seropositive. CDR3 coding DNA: TGTGCCAGCAGCTTACTACAGCCGAACACTGAAGCTTTCTTT. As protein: CASSLLQPNTEAFF.